This is a list of T cell receptor beta chains from one sample in a study of blood T cells in healthy people across ages. TCRdb re-analysed the 5' RACE reads in MiXCR, keeping a single row per CDR3 protein. In the table there are about 1,400,000 distinct CDR3 sequences, 42% of which are singletons. The sequenced material came from blood. These receptors originate from a woman under 30 in good health. Both conserved end residues are trimmed from each CDR3. Each record gives: J gene, CDR3 length, clone size, V gene, D gene, CDR3 protein. The D gene is left open where the match is weak. The listing skips clone size in some rows; elsewhere it reads once, few, many or a size class.

J gene: TRBJ2-3; CDR3 length: 12; clone size: few; V gene: TRBV20-1; D gene: TRBD2; CDR3 protein: SASGLVGPDTQY
J gene: TRBJ1-5; CDR3 length: 13; clone size: NA; V gene: TRBV12-3/TRBV12-4; D gene: NA; CDR3 protein: ASGLFGTGNQLQH
J gene: TRBJ2-3; CDR3 length: 13; clone size: NA; V gene: TRBV6-5; D gene: NA; CDR3 protein: ASSEQGEITDTQY
J gene: TRBJ2-7; CDR3 length: 12; clone size: NA; V gene: TRBV20-1; D gene: NA; CDR3 protein: SVGAEAGSYEQY
J gene: TRBJ2-7; CDR3 length: 13; clone size: NA; V gene: TRBV18; D gene: TRBD1; CDR3 protein: ASSPGQVPTYEQY
J gene: TRBJ2-5; CDR3 length: 12; clone size: NA; V gene: TRBV20-1; D gene: TRBD2; CDR3 protein: SATSGGAEETQY
J gene: TRBJ2-7; CDR3 length: 13; clone size: few; V gene: TRBV7-2; D gene: NA; CDR3 protein: ASSSDRLSSYEQY
J gene: TRBJ2-4; CDR3 length: 10; clone size: few; V gene: TRBV14; D gene: NA; CDR3 protein: ASSPDNSAQY
J gene: TRBJ1-5; CDR3 length: 11; clone size: few; V gene: TRBV30; D gene: TRBD1; CDR3 protein: AWSVQGNQPQH
J gene: TRBJ2-4; CDR3 length: 13; clone size: few; V gene: TRBV6-6; D gene: NA; CDR3 protein: ASSPPPGPRNIQY
J gene: TRBJ2-1; CDR3 length: 10; clone size: few; V gene: TRBV7-2; D gene: NA; CDR3 protein: VTGSSYNEQF
J gene: TRBJ1-2; CDR3 length: 11; clone size: few; V gene: TRBV20-1; D gene: NA; CDR3 protein: SARDMGREGYT
J gene: TRBJ2-7; CDR3 length: 7; clone size: many; V gene: TRBV6-1; D gene: NA; CDR3 protein: AEDYEQY
J gene: TRBJ2-3; CDR3 length: 16; clone size: NA; V gene: TRBV27; D gene: TRBD2; CDR3 protein: ASSPGTSGGPGTDTQY
J gene: NA; CDR3 length: 13; clone size: few; V gene: TRBV3-1; D gene: NA; CDR3 protein: ASSHQGGSYNEQY
J gene: TRBJ1-1; CDR3 length: 15; clone size: few; V gene: TRBV6-6; D gene: TRBD1; CDR3 protein: ASRGPGTGEGSTEAF
J gene: TRBJ1-1; CDR3 length: 10; clone size: NA; V gene: TRBV5-1; D gene: NA; CDR3 protein: ASSLSSSEAF
J gene: TRBJ2-1; CDR3 length: 10; clone size: NA; V gene: TRBV29-1; D gene: NA; CDR3 protein: SVGTDYNEQF
J gene: TRBJ2-3; CDR3 length: 14; clone size: once; V gene: TRBV27; D gene: NA; CDR3 protein: ASSFTLASIPDTQY
J gene: TRBJ2-3; CDR3 length: 17; clone size: many; V gene: TRBV4-1; D gene: TRBD2; CDR3 protein: ASSHSASGGGLRTDTQY
J gene: TRBJ2-7; CDR3 length: 14; clone size: NA; V gene: TRBV15; D gene: NA; CDR3 protein: ATSREGASVPYEQY